These T cell receptor beta chains were read from a single sample in a study of graft-versus-host responses after intestinal transplantation. Profiled with immunoSEQ multiplex PCR; TCRdb holds only in-frame clones, not every one. The data hold 50,000 to 75,000 clones, with 94% observed a single time. Their cognate antigens are unknown. Material: unstimulated CD4+ T cells sorted from spleen or lymph node cells, obtained before transplant. Every receptor here comes from a human donor who was the organ donor for an intestinal transplant. CDR3s leave out the opening cysteine and the closing phenylalanine or tryptophan.

TRBJ1-1,TRBV29-1,SVGVSGAEAF
TRBJ2-2,TRBV6-5,ASSYTLAPGELF
TRBJ1-2,TRBV5-5,ASSLGGGYGYT
TRBJ1-4,TRBV6-1,ASSRRQGGKLF
TRBJ2-5,TRBV7-2,ASSLVTGTQY
TRBJ2-5,TRBV7-9,ASSRANQETQY
TRBJ2-7,TRBV11-2,ASSLKGYEQY
TRBJ2-3,TRBV4-2,ATRFLAGGTTSTDTQY
TRBJ1-2,TRBV30,AWRPPRVYGYT
TRBJ2-1,TRBV19,ASSMGLAYRNEQF
TRBJ2-2,TRBV11-3,ASSLGGGDTGELF
TRBJ1-2,TRBV6-5,ASSYLPPDTYGYT
TRBJ2-3,TRBV7-9,ASSFHRVADTQY
TRBJ2-1,TRBV7-2,ASSLVARHSSSYNEQF
TRBJ2-1,TRBV11-3,ASSFSGATSYNEQF
TRBJ2-3,TRBV18,ASSPPDRGWSTDTQY
TRBJ2-1,TRBV11-3,ASSLSGGNEQF
TRBJ2-7,TRBV11-2,ASSSLRGPKGEQY
TRBJ2-7,TRBV7-9,ASSLDGLAGSHEQY
TRBJ2-2,TRBV19,ASRKSAGSNTGELF
TRBJ1-6,TRBV7-8,ASSLATGRNSPLH
TRBJ1-2,TRBV27,ASRPGQGGYGYT
TRBJ1-2,TRBV5-4,ASSLWGLNGYT
TRBJ2-3,TRBV5-4,ASSPAGRGGPDTQY
TRBJ2-5,TRBV6-6,ASSLRGSQETQY